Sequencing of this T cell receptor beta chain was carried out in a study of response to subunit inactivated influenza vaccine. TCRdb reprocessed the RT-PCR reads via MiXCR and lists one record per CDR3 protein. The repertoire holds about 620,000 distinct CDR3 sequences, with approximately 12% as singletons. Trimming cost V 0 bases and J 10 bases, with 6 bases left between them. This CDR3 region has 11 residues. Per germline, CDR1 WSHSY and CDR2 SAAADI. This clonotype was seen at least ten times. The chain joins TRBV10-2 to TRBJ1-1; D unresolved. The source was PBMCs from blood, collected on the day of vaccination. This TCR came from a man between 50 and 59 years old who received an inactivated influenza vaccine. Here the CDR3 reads CASSESSLAFF. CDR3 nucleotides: TGCGCCAGCAGTGAGTCGAGTCTAGCTTTCTTT.